This is a list of T cell receptor beta chains from one sample in a study of blood T cell repertoires in COVID-19. The method was immunoSEQ multiplex PCR; TCRdb's version includes in-frame clones alone and lacks a portion of them. The sample records more than 300,000 clones, approximately 89% being singletons. Sequenced input: peripheral blood. These receptors were taken from a woman in her thirties with COVID-19, enrolled during active disease. CDR3s include the opening cysteine and the closing phenylalanine or tryptophan. Fields, in order: V gene, D gene, J gene, clone size, CDR3 protein, CDR3 DNA. D genes are given only for firm matches. Size is stated for part of the rows, as once, few or many counts, or as a class when the clone is expanded.

>TRBV5-5|TRBD2|TRBJ2-3|NA
CASSSVRLAGVPDTQYF
TGTGCCAGCAGCTCGGTCCGGCTAGCGGGGGTCCCAGATACGCAGTATTTT
>TRBV4-1|TRBD2|TRBJ2-3|NA
CASSQAAGAAGDTQYF
TGCGCCAGCAGCCAAGCAGCGGGGGCCGCCGGAGATACGCAGTATTTT
>TRBV19|NA|TRBJ1-2|NA
CASSIRQDYGYTF
TGTGCCAGTAGTATCCGACAGGACTATGGCTACACCTTC
>TRBV7-2|NA|TRBJ1-2|NA
CASSLGALGGYTF
TGTGCCAGCAGCTTGGGGGCCCTCGGTGGCTACACCTTC
>TRBV6-5|TRBD1|TRBJ1-2|NA
CASRTGSGGFYGYTF
TGTGCCAGCAGGACAGGGAGCGGGGGTTTTTATGGCTACACCTTC
>TRBV27|TRBD2|TRBJ2-2|NA
CASSPVASGGLTGELFF
TGTGCCAGCAGTCCCGTGGCCAGCGGGGGGCTTACCGGGGAGCTGTTTTTT
>TRBV28|TRBD1|TRBJ1-1|NA
CASSLRRGTAEAFF
TGTGCCAGCAGTTTAAGAAGAGGGACAGCTGAAGCTTTCTTT
>TRBV9|NA|TRBJ2-1|once
CASSVNPQTGENEQFF
TGTGCCAGCAGCGTCAACCCACAGACAGGAGAAAATGAGCAGTTCTTC
>TRBV12-5|NA|TRBJ2-7|NA
CASGPPGTLSYEQYF
TGTGCTAGTGGTCCCCCGGGGACATTGTCCTACGAGCAGTACTTC
>TRBV28|NA|TRBJ1-2|NA
CASSLVGQGGYTF
TGTGCCAGCAGTTTAGTGGGTCAGGGGGGCTACACCTTC
>TRBV2|TRBD1|TRBJ1-6|NA
CATVDQDRSSYNSPLHF
TGTGCCACCGTAGACCAGGACAGGAGCTCCTATAATTCACCCCTCCACTTT
>TRBV5-8|NA|TRBJ2-3|NA
CASSLGIDTISPDTQYF
TGTGCCAGCAGCTTAGGCATTGACACCATTAGTCCAGATACGCAGTATTTT
>TRBV10-1|NA|TRBJ2-1|NA
CASSLQGSYEQFF
TGCGCCAGCAGTCTTCAGGGCAGCTATGAGCAGTTCTTC
>TRBV6-1|TRBD1|TRBJ1-5|NA
CASSDLYRGRNQPQHF
TGTGCCAGCAGTGACCTTTACAGGGGCCGGAATCAGCCCCAGCATTTT
>TRBV4-2|TRBD1|TRBJ1-6|NA
CASSKAGGQENSPLHF
TGTGCCAGCAGCAAAGCAGGGGGACAGGAGAATTCACCCCTCCACTTT
>TRBV25-1|NA|TRBJ1-1|NA
CASTFREGTEAFF
TGTGCCAGCACATTCAGGGAGGGCACTGAAGCTTTCTTT
>TRBV5-4|TRBD1|TRBJ1-6|few
CASSLGTGGPLNSPLHF
TGTGCCAGCAGCCTCGGGACAGGGGGCCCGCTTAATTCACCCCTCCACTTT
>TRBV30|TRBD1|TRBJ1-2|NA
CAWRETGANYGYTF
TGTGCCTGGAGGGAGACAGGGGCCAACTATGGCTACACCTTC
>TRBV7-9|NA|TRBJ2-1|few
CASSLALVGEQFF
TGTGCCAGCAGCTTGGCCCTAGTGGGTGAGCAGTTCTTC
>TRBV2|TRBD1|TRBJ2-1|NA
CASRGPGQMVNEQFF
TGTGCCAGCAGGGGACCGGGACAGATGGTCAATGAGCAGTTCTTC
>TRBV7-8|TRBD2|TRBJ2-7|few
CASSPLRGGGYEQYF
TGTGCCAGCAGCCCCCTCCGGGGGGGCGGCTACGAGCAGTACTTC
>TRBV27|NA|TRBJ1-2|NA
CASRRDSHYGYTF
TGTGCCAGCAGACGAGACAGCCACTATGGCTACACCTTC
>TRBV18|NA|TRBJ2-5|NA
CASSPAGRETQYF
TGTGCCAGCTCACCGGCAGGGCGCGAGACCCAGTACTTC
>TRBV9|NA|TRBJ1-1|NA
CASSVDSNTEAFF
TGTGCCAGCAGCGTGGACAGTAACACTGAAGCTTTCTTT
>TRBV7-9|TRBD2|TRBJ2-3|NA
CASSPRLAGRDTQYF
TGTGCCAGCAGCCCTCGACTAGCGGGAAGGGATACGCAGTATTTT
>TRBV24-1|NA|TRBJ2-1|NA
CATSDYSTGSPYNEQFF
TGTGCCACCAGTGATTACTCCACAGGATCCCCCTACAATGAGCAGTTCTTC
>TRBV6-6|TRBD2|TRBJ2-5|NA
CASSGTSGNEETQYF
TGTGCCAGCAGCGGTACTAGCGGGAACGAGGAGACCCAGTACTTC
>TRBV3-1/TRBV3-2|TRBD2|TRBJ2-2|NA
CASSWTSGVNTGELFF
TGTGCCAGCAGCTGGACTAGCGGGGTGAACACCGGGGAGCTGTTTTTT
>TRBV5-4|NA|TRBJ2-4|once
CASSLPRGTDSKNIQYF
TGTGCCAGCAGCTTACCCCGGGGGACAGACTCCAAAAACATTCAGTACTTC
>TRBV4-2|NA|TRBJ2-3|few
CASSQGGLGADTQYF
TGTGCCAGCAGCCAAGGAGGCCTCGGGGCAGATACGCAGTATTTT
>TRBV3-1/TRBV3-2|NA|TRBJ2-2|few
CASSQDSPGELFF
TGTGCCAGCAGCCAAGATTCTCCTGGGGAGCTGTTTTTT
>TRBV6-5|NA|TRBJ2-1|NA
CASSYIAIGGNEQFF
TGTGCCAGCAGTTACATCGCAATAGGGGGCAATGAGCAGTTCTTC
>TRBV6-5|TRBD1|TRBJ1-1|NA
CASREGQLNTEAFF
TGTGCCAGCAGAGAGGGACAGCTGAACACTGAAGCTTTCTTT
>TRBV5-1|NA|TRBJ2-2|NA
CASSLATGITGELFF
TGCGCCAGCAGCTTGGCGACAGGAATCACCGGGGAGCTGTTTTTT
>TRBV2|TRBD1|TRBJ1-5|NA
CASQDREGQPQHF
TGTGCCAGCCAGGACAGGGAAGGTCAGCCCCAGCATTTT
>TRBV2|TRBD1|TRBJ2-7|once
CASSEMDRGYEQYF
TGTGCCAGCAGTGAAATGGACAGGGGGTACGAGCAGTACTTC
>TRBV27|TRBD1|TRBJ2-7|NA
CASSTLTGTGEQYF
TGTGCCAGCAGTACCTTAACCGGGACAGGCGAGCAGTACTTC
>TRBV27|NA|TRBJ1-1|NA
CASSMPLGQAFF
TGTGCCAGCAGTATGCCTCTGGGGCAAGCTTTCTTT
>TRBV19|TRBD1|TRBJ1-5|NA
CATQGGTENQPQHF
TGTGCCACCCAAGGGGGGACAGAGAATCAGCCCCAGCATTTT
>TRBV2|NA|TRBJ1-1|NA
CASSEESTEAFF
TGTGCCAGCAGTGAAGAGAGCACTGAAGCTTTCTTT
>TRBV28|NA|TRBJ2-1|NA
CASSFVGSYNEQFF
TGTGCCAGCAGTTTTGTCGGCTCCTACAATGAGCAGTTCTTC
>TRBV30|NA|TRBJ2-7|NA
CAWSETGSGEQYF
TGTGCCTGGAGTGAAACAGGGTCTGGCGAGCAGTACTTC
>TRBV27|TRBD1|TRBJ1-1|NA
CASSLYILPPVTGKTEAFF
TGTGCCAGCAGTTTATATATCCTTCCTCCCGTGACAGGGAAGACTGAAGCTTTCTTT
>TRBV6-5|TRBD1|TRBJ1-1|NA
CASTGTGAATEAFF
TGTGCCAGCACCGGGACAGGGGCGGCCACTGAAGCTTTCTTT
>TRBV2|NA|TRBJ1-6|NA
CASSLNQVMDSPLHF
TGTGCCAGCAGCCTCAATCAGGTGATGGATTCACCCCTCCACTTT
>TRBV4-1|TRBD1|TRBJ1-2|once
CASSPMEGASYGYTF
TGCGCCAGCAGTCCCATGGAGGGGGCTAGCTATGGCTACACCTTC
>TRBV7-8|TRBD1|TRBJ2-2|NA
CASSATGGNTGELFF
TGTGCCAGCAGCGCCACAGGGGGGAACACCGGGGAGCTGTTTTTT
>TRBV2|TRBD2|TRBJ2-7|once
CASSKGLAGTSYEQYF
TGTGCCAGCAGTAAGGGTCTAGCGGGGACCTCCTACGAGCAGTACTTC
>TRBV7-2|NA|TRBJ1-1|NA
CASSLGYRDTEAFF
TGTGCCAGCAGCTTAGGATACAGGGACACTGAAGCTTTCTTT
>TRBV3-1/TRBV3-2|NA|TRBJ2-2|few
CASSQSPTNTGELFF
TGTGCCAGCAGCCAGAGCCCTACGAACACCGGGGAGCTGTTTTTT
>TRBV15|TRBD1|TRBJ1-6|NA
CATRGLYRGKEGRGSPLHF
TGTGCCACCAGGGGATTATACAGGGGTAAAGAAGGGCGCGGCTCACCCCTCCACTTT
>TRBV19|NA|TRBJ2-3|NA
CASHLGADTQYF
TGTGCCAGTCACCTAGGGGCAGATACGCAGTATTTT
>TRBV27|TRBD2|TRBJ2-1|few
CASSFGGGASNEQFF
TGTGCCAGCAGTTTTGGCGGGGGGGCCTCCAATGAGCAGTTCTTC
>TRBV15|TRBD1|TRBJ1-1|once
CATSRQGAGTEAFF
TGTGCCACCAGCAGACAGGGGGCAGGAACTGAAGCTTTCTTT